Listed below are T cell receptor beta chains from one sample, sequenced in a study of blood T cell repertoires in COVID-19. The assay was immunoSEQ multiplex PCR, and TCRdb's table has in-frame clones only and misses some. Of over 200,000 clones in the sample, less than 90% are singletons; the top ten hold 1.9%. Sequenced input: peripheral blood. These receptors all stem from a man aged 40-49 years with active or convalescent COVID-19. CDR3s include the opening cysteine and the closing phenylalanine or tryptophan. A D gene is named only where the DNA matches it firmly. Part of the rows lack a size; the others show once, few, many or a class for expanded clones.

CASSHSAGNTIYF	TGTGCCAGCAGCCACTCAGCTGGAAACACCATATATTTT	-	-	TRBJ1-3	TRBV3-1/TRBV3-2
CASSLVGQDSPLHF	TGCGCCAGCAGCTTGGTGGGCCAGGATTCACCCCTCCACTTT	-	-	TRBJ1-6	TRBV5-1
CASSISRTGYEAFF	TGTGCCAGTAGTATATCCCGGACAGGTTATGAAGCTTTCTTT	-	TRBD1	TRBJ1-1	TRBV19
CASSQRAGQPQHF	TGTGCCAGCAGCCAACGGGCGGGACAGCCCCAGCATTTT	-	-	TRBJ1-5	TRBV7-3
CSAGGNTEAFF	TGCAGTGCAGGGGGGAACACTGAAGCTTTCTTT	-	-	TRBJ1-1	TRBV20-1
CASRPGGGGEKLFF	TGTGCCAGCAGGCCAGGGGGTGGAGGTGAAAAACTGTTTTTT	few	TRBD1	TRBJ1-4	TRBV27
CASSSRPQGVHGYTF	TGCGCCAGCAGTAGCCGTCCACAGGGGGTCCATGGCTACACCTTC	-	TRBD1	TRBJ1-2	TRBV10-1
CASSDRFRTVSSGNTIYF	TGTGCCAGCAGTGATCGCTTTAGGACAGTATCCTCTGGAAACACCATATATTTT	few	-	TRBJ1-3	TRBV2
CASSLAGAVNTEAFF	TGCGCCAGCAGCTTGGCTGGCGCGGTGAACACTGAAGCTTTCTTT	-	-	TRBJ1-1	TRBV5-1
CASRTAEYTEAFF	TGTGCCAGCAGGACGGCGGAGTACACTGAAGCTTTCTTT	-	-	TRBJ1-1	TRBV12-3/TRBV12-4
CASSPRTGMVSSYNEQFF	TGTGCCAGCAGCCCGCGGACAGGGATGGTAAGCTCCTACAATGAGCAGTTCTTC	-	TRBD1	TRBJ2-1	TRBV11-2
CASRLQGFVEKLFF	TGTGCCAGCAGACTACAGGGGTTTGTTGAAAAACTGTTTTTT	-	TRBD1	TRBJ1-4	TRBV7-3
CASSLDRGDEQFF	TGTGCCAGCAGCTTAGACAGGGGGGATGAGCAGTTCTTC	-	TRBD1	TRBJ2-1	TRBV11-1
CASSLGGRGQGAGNEQFF	TGTGCCAGCAGCTTGGGGGGTCGGGGACAGGGGGCCGGAAATGAGCAGTTCTTC	-	TRBD1	TRBJ2-1	TRBV5-4
CASSLIPPRPPKDTQYF	TGTGCCAGCAGTTTAATCCCACCGCGCCCTCCCAAAGATACGCAGTATTTT	-	-	TRBJ2-3	TRBV27
CASSEDSSNSGNTIYF	TGTGCCAGCAGCGAGGACAGCTCCAACTCTGGAAACACCATATATTTT	-	-	TRBJ1-3	TRBV5-6
CASRIGTRGTGELFF	TGTGCCAGCAGAATCGGGACACGGGGAACCGGGGAGCTGTTTTTT	-	-	TRBJ2-2	TRBV2
CASSGGGAAGNTIYF	TGTGCCAGCAGCGGGGGGGGAGCGGCTGGAAACACCATATATTTT	-	-	TRBJ1-3	TRBV6-5
CASSPQLSGANVLTF	TGTGCCAGCAGCCCACAGCTCTCTGGGGCCAACGTCCTGACTTTC	-	-	TRBJ2-6	TRBV6-5
CASSFSGQGITGELFF	TGTGCCAGCAGCTTCTCGGGACAGGGGATCACCGGGGAGCTGTTTTTT	-	TRBD1	TRBJ2-2	TRBV5-4
CASTQTGTGLSLIAFF	TGTGCCAGCACCCAGACCGGGACAGGTCTTTCTCTAATAGCTTTCTTT	once	TRBD1	TRBJ1-1	TRBV27
CASSLTEEYSPLHF	TGTGCCAGCTCGCTGACAGAAGAGTATTCACCCCTCCACTTT	-	-	TRBJ1-6	TRBV18
CSVEVPHSTYEQYF	TGCAGCGTTGAGGTACCCCACTCTACCTACGAGCAGTACTTC	-	-	TRBJ2-7	TRBV29-1
CASSVNLGQGNYGYTF	TGTGCCAGCAGCGTAAATCTGGGACAGGGGAACTATGGCTACACCTTC	-	TRBD1	TRBJ1-2	TRBV9
CASSVTGYANEKLFF	TGTGCCAGCAGCGTTACAGGGTACGCTAATGAAAAACTGTTTTTT	-	-	TRBJ1-4	TRBV27
CASSSGLNTEAFF	TGTGCCAGCAGCTCGGGTCTGAACACTGAAGCTTTCTTT	-	-	TRBJ1-1	TRBV7-8
CASSSAVGGLPYGYTF	TGTGCCAGCAGTTCAGCCGTTGGGGGACTCCCCTATGGCTACACCTTC	-	-	TRBJ1-2	TRBV6-5
CATPLHRNNEQFF	TGTGCCACCCCCTTGCACAGAAACAATGAGCAGTTCTTC	-	-	TRBJ2-1	TRBV24-1
CASSQGGDEQYF	TGTGCCAGCTCACAAGGGGGTGACGAGCAGTACTTC	-	-	TRBJ2-7	TRBV18
CAWSVGGRGETQYF	TGTGCCTGGAGTGTGGGGGGCAGGGGGGAGACCCAGTACTTC	-	-	TRBJ2-5	TRBV30
CASSHGTANTGELFF	TGCGCCAGCAGCCATGGGACTGCCAACACCGGGGAGCTGTTTTTT	-	-	TRBJ2-2	TRBV4-1
CASSLQGSHGYTF	TGTGCCAGCAGTCTACAGGGGAGCCATGGCTACACCTTC	-	TRBD1	TRBJ1-2	TRBV6-5
CASSAGTGGQPQHF	TGTGCCAGCAGCGCCGGGACAGGCGGGCAGCCCCAGCATTTT	-	TRBD1	TRBJ1-5	TRBV9
CASSPTGVGSPLHF	TGTGCCAGCAGCCCGACAGGGGTCGGTTCACCCCTCCACTTT	-	TRBD1	TRBJ1-6	TRBV6-5
CASSLSGLRSEQYF	TGTGCCAGCAGTTTATCGGGACTGCGGTCCGAGCAGTACTTC	-	-	TRBJ2-7	TRBV27
CASSHGQSSYNSPLHF	TGTGCCAGCAGCCATGGACAGAGCTCCTATAATTCACCCCTCCACTTT	-	-	TRBJ1-6	TRBV3-1/TRBV3-2
CASSLRGLAVYNEQFF	TGTGCCAGCAGTCTTCGGGGACTAGCGGTCTACAATGAGCAGTTCTTC	-	TRBD2	TRBJ2-1	TRBV27
CASSQDEMAGGTDTQYF	TGTGCCAGCAGCCAAGATGAAATGGCGGGGGGCACAGATACGCAGTATTTT	-	TRBD2	TRBJ2-3	TRBV14
CASSFTTGTGNTEAFF	TGCGCCAGCAGCTTCACAACCGGGACAGGGAACACTGAAGCTTTCTTT	once	TRBD1	TRBJ1-1	TRBV5-1
CASSQDLLPDYNEQFF	TGCGCCAGCAGCCAAGATCTGCTACCTGACTACAATGAGCAGTTCTTC	-	-	TRBJ2-1	TRBV4-1